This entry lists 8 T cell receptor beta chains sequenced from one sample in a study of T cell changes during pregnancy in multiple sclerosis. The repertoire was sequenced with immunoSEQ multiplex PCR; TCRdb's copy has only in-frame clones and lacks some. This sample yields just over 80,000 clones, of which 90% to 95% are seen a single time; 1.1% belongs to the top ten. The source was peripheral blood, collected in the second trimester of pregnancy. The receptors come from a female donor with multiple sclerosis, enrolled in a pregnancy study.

This chain's CDR3 is CSASQETQYF. As DNA, the CDR3 is TGCAGTGCTTCACAAGAGACCCAGTACTTC. This chain connects TRBV20-1 to TRBJ2-5; no clear D gene. Germline values: CDR1 DFQATT, CDR2 SNEGSKA (reference sequence). The CDR3 covers 10 residues. Trimming shortened V by 5 bases and J by 2 bases, and 3 bases separated the two germline ends.

The CDR3 loop reads CSVGGPGQPQHF. The CDR3 coding sequence is TGCAGCGTTGGAGGGCCGGGTCAGCCCCAGCATTTT. V is TRBV29-1 and J is TRBJ1-5; D remains unclear. V was pared by 4 bases and J by 6 bases, with 10 bases between. The germline gives CDR1 SQVTM, CDR2 ANQGSEA. CDR3 length equals 12 residues.

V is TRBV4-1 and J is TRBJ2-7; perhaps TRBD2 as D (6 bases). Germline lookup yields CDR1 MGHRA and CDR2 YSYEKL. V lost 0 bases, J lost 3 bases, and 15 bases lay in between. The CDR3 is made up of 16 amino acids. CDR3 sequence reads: CASSQDIVMGGYEQYF. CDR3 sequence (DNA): TGCGCCAGCAGCCAAGATATAGTGATGGGGGGCTACGAGCAGTACTTC.

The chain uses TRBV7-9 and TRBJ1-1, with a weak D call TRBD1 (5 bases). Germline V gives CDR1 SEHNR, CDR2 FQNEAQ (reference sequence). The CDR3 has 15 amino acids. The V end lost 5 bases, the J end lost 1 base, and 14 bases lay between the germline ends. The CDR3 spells CASSQGHYPNTEAFF. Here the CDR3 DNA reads TGTGCCAGCAGCCAAGGACACTACCCGAACACTGAAGCTTTCTTT.

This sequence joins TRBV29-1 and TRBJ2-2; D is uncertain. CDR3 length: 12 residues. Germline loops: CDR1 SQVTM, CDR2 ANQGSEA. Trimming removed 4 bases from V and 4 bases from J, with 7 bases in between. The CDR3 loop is CSVAWATGELFF. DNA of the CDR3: TGCAGCGTTGCTTGGGCCACCGGGGAGCTGTTTTTT.

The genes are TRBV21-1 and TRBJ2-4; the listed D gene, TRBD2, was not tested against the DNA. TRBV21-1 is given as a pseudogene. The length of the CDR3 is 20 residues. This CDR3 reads CASSDEYGLAGEGSKNIQYF. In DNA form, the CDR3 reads TGTGCCAGCAGCGATGAGTATGGACTAGCGGGAGAGGGGTCCAAAAACATTCAGTACTTC.

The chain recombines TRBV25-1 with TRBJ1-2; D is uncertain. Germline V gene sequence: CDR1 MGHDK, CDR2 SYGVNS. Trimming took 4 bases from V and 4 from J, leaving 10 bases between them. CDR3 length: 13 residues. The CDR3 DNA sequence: TGTGCCAGCAGTGGTGTTGGAGGCTATGGCTACACCTTC. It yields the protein CASSGVGGYGYTF.

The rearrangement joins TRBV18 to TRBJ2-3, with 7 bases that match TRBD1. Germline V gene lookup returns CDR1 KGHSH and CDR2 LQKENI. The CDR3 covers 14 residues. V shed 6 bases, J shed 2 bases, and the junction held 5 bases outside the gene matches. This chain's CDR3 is CASSWDSLTDTQYF. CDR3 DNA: TGTGCCAGCTCTTGGGACAGTCTCACAGATACGCAGTATTTT.